This T cell receptor beta chain was sequenced in a study of cytomegalovirus exposure and HLA in healthy donors. General observations from the study: The authors listed 164 TCR beta chains as cytomegalovirus-associated.

V lost 2 bases and J lost 3; bases outside the gene matches: 6. The germline CDR1 and CDR2 sequences are SEHNR and FQNEAQ (reference sequence). The CDR3 length is 16 residues. Of note for this clone: Its specificity is unknown.

Separation from the approximately 710-subject first cohort characterized the roughly 120-subject validation cohort, to which the donors belonged. The repertoire was sequenced with immunoSEQ multiplex PCR; TCRdb's copy has only in-frame clones and lacks some. Among roughly 220,000 clones, about 89% were seen once, and the ten largest hold roughly 1%. Sequenced sample: PBMCs. The V call is TRBV7-9, the J call TRBJ1-3; 8 nucleotides align to TRBD1. This clonotype was obtained from a woman aged 18 to 35 in good health and CMV-seronegative. The CDR3 is CASSLTRGLRGNTIYF. DNA for the CDR3: TGTGCCAGCAGCTTAACCAGGGGGCTTCGTGGAAACACCATATATTTT.